These T cell receptor beta chains were read from a single sample in a study of blood T cell repertoires in COVID-19. Produced via immunoSEQ multiplex PCR; TCRdb's table is partial and in-frame only. The sample holds about 140,000 clones, about four fifths seen once. The sequenced sample was PBMCs or T cells enriched from blood (not recorded which). Receptors originate from a woman between 45 and 60 years old with acute COVID-19. Both conserved end residues are part of each CDR3. The order of the fields is CDR3 protein, CDR3 DNA, clone size, D gene, V gene, J gene. The D gene is left open where the match is weak. Clone size is not always given. Where it is, it says once, few, many or a class for expanded clones.

CDR3aa: CASRGQGGNYGYTF; CDR3nt: TGTGCCAGCAGAGGACAGGGAGGGAACTATGGCTACACCTTC; abundance: -; d_gene: TRBD1; v_gene: TRBV27; j_gene: TRBJ1-2
CDR3aa: CASSFWGREGNEQFF; CDR3nt: TGTGCCAGCAGTTTTTGGGGCAGGGAGGGCAATGAGCAGTTCTTC; abundance: -; d_gene: TRBD2; v_gene: TRBV27; j_gene: TRBJ2-1
CDR3aa: CASIPGQGNQPQHF; CDR3nt: TGTGCCAGTATCCCGGGACAGGGGAATCAGCCCCAGCATTTT; abundance: once; d_gene: TRBD1; v_gene: TRBV19; j_gene: TRBJ1-5
CDR3aa: CASSGGGSLYEQYF; CDR3nt: TGTGCCAGCAGCGGGGGCGGTAGCCTCTACGAGCAGTACTTC; abundance: -; d_gene: -; v_gene: TRBV9; j_gene: TRBJ2-7
CDR3aa: CASSQTTGLGVYF; CDR3nt: TGTGCCAGCAGCCAAACGACCGGACTAGGAGTCTACTTC; abundance: few; d_gene: TRBD2; v_gene: TRBV3-1/TRBV3-2; j_gene: TRBJ2-7
CDR3aa: CAWSEHTTGELFF; CDR3nt: TGTGCCTGGAGTGAGCATACCACCGGGGAGCTGTTTTTT; abundance: -; d_gene: -; v_gene: TRBV30; j_gene: TRBJ2-2
CDR3aa: CASGVSPGQNSPLHF; CDR3nt: TGCGCCAGCGGTGTGTCTCCGGGACAAAATTCACCCCTCCACTTT; abundance: -; d_gene: -; v_gene: TRBV5-1; j_gene: TRBJ1-6
CDR3aa: CASSRGSVDYGYTF; CDR3nt: TGTGCCAGCAGCCGTGGTAGTGTAGACTATGGCTACACCTTC; abundance: -; d_gene: -; v_gene: TRBV14; j_gene: TRBJ1-2
CDR3aa: CASSLSSSYNEQFF; CDR3nt: TGTGCCAGCAGCCTTTCGTCCTCCTACAATGAGCAGTTCTTC; abundance: -; d_gene: -; v_gene: TRBV9; j_gene: TRBJ2-1
CDR3aa: CAHRALNTEAFF; CDR3nt: TGTGCCCACAGGGCCCTGAACACTGAAGCTTTCTTT; abundance: -; d_gene: -; v_gene: TRBV30; j_gene: TRBJ1-1